This is a list of T cell receptor beta chains from one sample in a study of cytomegalovirus exposure and HLA in healthy donors. TCRdb's copy holds only in-frame clones and misses some; the assay was immunoSEQ multiplex PCR. Here the sample spans more than 95,000 clones, approximately 81% being singletons. What was sequenced was PBMCs. The receptor set was obtained from a man aged 18 to 29 in good health and CMV-seropositive. Each CDR3 is given with its conserved first and last residue. The D gene is left open where the match is weak. Not every row has a clone size; where given, it reads once, few, many or a size class.

d_call: TRBD1; v_call: TRBV20-1; j_call: TRBJ1-2; clone_size: once; cdr3_nt: TGCAGTTTAGGACAGGGTGGCTACACCTTC; cdr3_aa: CSLGQGGYTF
d_call: -; v_call: TRBV9; j_call: TRBJ2-7; clone_size: -; cdr3_nt: TGTGCCAGCAGCTACGGCGACCTCGGAGGACTATACGAGCAGTACTTC; cdr3_aa: CASSYGDLGGLYEQYF
d_call: -; v_call: TRBV30; j_call: TRBJ2-6; clone_size: once; cdr3_nt: TGTGCCTGGAGCGGTCACTCTGGGGCCAACGTCCTGACTTTC; cdr3_aa: CAWSGHSGANVLTF
d_call: -; v_call: TRBV11-2; j_call: TRBJ2-4; clone_size: -; cdr3_nt: TGTGCCAGCAGCTTATCGTCTGCTTCGGACATTCAGTACTTC; cdr3_aa: CASSLSSASDIQYF
d_call: -; v_call: TRBV7-9; j_call: TRBJ2-4; clone_size: -; cdr3_nt: TGTGCCAGCGACGCCCGGATCTTGGGCGTCGACATTCAGTACTTC; cdr3_aa: CASDARILGVDIQYF
d_call: TRBD1; v_call: TRBV18; j_call: TRBJ2-5; clone_size: -; cdr3_nt: TGTGCCAGCTCACCCCAGGGACAGGGAAAGACCCAGTACTTC; cdr3_aa: CASSPQGQGKTQYF
d_call: -; v_call: TRBV5-1; j_call: TRBJ2-3; clone_size: -; cdr3_nt: TGCGCCAGCAGGGAGTATTTCCCAGATACGCAGTATTTT; cdr3_aa: CASREYFPDTQYF
d_call: -; v_call: TRBV5-4; j_call: TRBJ1-2; clone_size: -; cdr3_nt: TGTGCCAGCAGCGAGAAAAGGACAGATAACTATGGCTACACCTTC; cdr3_aa: CASSEKRTDNYGYTF
d_call: -; v_call: TRBV6-5; j_call: TRBJ1-2; clone_size: -; cdr3_nt: TGTGCCAGCAGCCCCCGATCAACAGAAAACTATGGCTACACCTTC; cdr3_aa: CASSPRSTENYGYTF
d_call: TRBD1; v_call: TRBV7-9; j_call: TRBJ1-1; clone_size: -; cdr3_nt: TGTGCCAGCAGCTTAGACAGGGGAGGTGAAGCTTTCTTT; cdr3_aa: CASSLDRGGEAFF
d_call: -; v_call: TRBV29-1; j_call: TRBJ1-2; clone_size: few; cdr3_nt: TGCAGCGTGGAGCTTCACAGGGTTGGCTACACCTTC; cdr3_aa: CSVELHRVGYTF
d_call: TRBD1; v_call: TRBV15; j_call: TRBJ2-3; clone_size: -; cdr3_nt: TGTGCCACCAGCAGACGACAGGGGCCACTCACAGATACGCAGTATTTT; cdr3_aa: CATSRRQGPLTDTQYF
d_call: TRBD1; v_call: TRBV6-4; j_call: TRBJ1-4; clone_size: -; cdr3_nt: TGTGCCAGCAGTATCCGGGACAGGGGTCTCCGGGCGGATGAAAAACTGTTTTTT; cdr3_aa: CASSIRDRGLRADEKLFF
d_call: -; v_call: TRBV9; j_call: TRBJ2-7; clone_size: -; cdr3_nt: TGTGCCAGCAGCGTAGAAGTAGGGGACTACGAGCAGTACTTC; cdr3_aa: CASSVEVGDYEQYF
d_call: -; v_call: TRBV10-3; j_call: TRBJ2-3; clone_size: once; cdr3_nt: TGTGCCATCAGTGAGTCCGGGCGATCAGCGGTATACACAGATACGCAGTATTTT; cdr3_aa: CAISESGRSAVYTDTQYF
d_call: -; v_call: TRBV27; j_call: TRBJ2-3; clone_size: -; cdr3_nt: TGTGCCAGCAGTTTTATCGCAGATACGCAGTATTTT; cdr3_aa: CASSFIADTQYF